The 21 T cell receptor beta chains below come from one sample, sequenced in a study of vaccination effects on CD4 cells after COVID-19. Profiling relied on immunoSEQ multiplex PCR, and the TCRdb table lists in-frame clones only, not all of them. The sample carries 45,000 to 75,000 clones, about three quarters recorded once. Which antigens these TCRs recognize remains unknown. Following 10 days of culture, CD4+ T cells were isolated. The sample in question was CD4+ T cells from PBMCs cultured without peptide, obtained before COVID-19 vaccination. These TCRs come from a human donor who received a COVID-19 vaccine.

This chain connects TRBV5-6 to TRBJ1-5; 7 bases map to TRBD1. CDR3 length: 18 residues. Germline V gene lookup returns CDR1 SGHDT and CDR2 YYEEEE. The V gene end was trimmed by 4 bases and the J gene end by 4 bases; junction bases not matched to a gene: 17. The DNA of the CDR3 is TGTGCCAGCAGCGTATCCCTCAGACAGGGAGCAGGTAATCAGCCCCAGCATTTT. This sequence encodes CASSVSLRQGAGNQPQHF.

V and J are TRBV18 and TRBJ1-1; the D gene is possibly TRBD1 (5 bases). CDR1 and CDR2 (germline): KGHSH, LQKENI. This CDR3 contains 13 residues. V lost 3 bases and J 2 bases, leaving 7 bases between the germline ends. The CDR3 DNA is TGTGCCAGCTCACCGGACATAAACACTGAAGCTTTCTTT. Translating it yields CASSPDINTEAFF.

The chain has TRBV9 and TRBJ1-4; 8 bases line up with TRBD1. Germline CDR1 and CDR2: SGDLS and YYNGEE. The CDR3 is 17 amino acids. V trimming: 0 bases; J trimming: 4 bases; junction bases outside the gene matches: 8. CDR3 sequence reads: CASSVVPGGYGNEKLFF. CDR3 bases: TGTGCCAGCAGCGTAGTGCCAGGGGGCTATGGTAATGAAAAACTGTTTTTT.

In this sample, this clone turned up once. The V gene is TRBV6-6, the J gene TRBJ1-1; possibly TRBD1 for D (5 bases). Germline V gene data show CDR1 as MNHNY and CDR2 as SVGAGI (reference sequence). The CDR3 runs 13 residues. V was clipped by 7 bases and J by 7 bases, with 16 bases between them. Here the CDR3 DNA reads TGTGCCAGCACCCAGAACCGGGGCGATGAAGCTTTCTTT. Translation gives CASTQNRGDEAFF.

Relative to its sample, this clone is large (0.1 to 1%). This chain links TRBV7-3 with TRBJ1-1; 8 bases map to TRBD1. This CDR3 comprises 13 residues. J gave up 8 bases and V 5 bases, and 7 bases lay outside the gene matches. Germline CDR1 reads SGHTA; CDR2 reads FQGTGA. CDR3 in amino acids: CASSPERDREAFF. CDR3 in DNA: TGTGCCAGCAGCCCAGAGCGGGACAGGGAAGCTTTCTTT.

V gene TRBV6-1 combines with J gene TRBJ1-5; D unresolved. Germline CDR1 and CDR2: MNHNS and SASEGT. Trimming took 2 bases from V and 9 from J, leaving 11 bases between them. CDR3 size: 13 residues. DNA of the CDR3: TGTGCCAGCAGTGAAATAAGTTTGCCGCCCCAGCATTTT. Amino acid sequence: CASSEISLPPQHF.

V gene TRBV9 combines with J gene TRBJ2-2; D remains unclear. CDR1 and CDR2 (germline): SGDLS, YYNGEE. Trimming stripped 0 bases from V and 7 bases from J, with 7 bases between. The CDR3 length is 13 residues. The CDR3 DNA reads TGTGCCAGCAGCGTAGTCCTCGGCGGGGAGCTGTTTTTT. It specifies CASSVVLGGELFF.

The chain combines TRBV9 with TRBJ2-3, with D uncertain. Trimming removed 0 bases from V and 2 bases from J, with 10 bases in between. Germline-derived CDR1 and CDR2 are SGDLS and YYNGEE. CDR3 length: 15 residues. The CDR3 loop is CASSVGNGYTDTQYF. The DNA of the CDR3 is TGTGCCAGCAGCGTAGGTAACGGATACACAGATACGCAGTATTTT.

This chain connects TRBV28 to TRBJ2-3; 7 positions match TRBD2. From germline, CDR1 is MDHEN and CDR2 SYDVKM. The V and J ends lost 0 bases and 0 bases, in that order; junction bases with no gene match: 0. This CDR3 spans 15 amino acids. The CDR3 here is CASSLWRGSTDTQYF. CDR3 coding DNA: TGTGCCAGCAGTTTATGGCGGGGGAGCACAGATACGCAGTATTTT.

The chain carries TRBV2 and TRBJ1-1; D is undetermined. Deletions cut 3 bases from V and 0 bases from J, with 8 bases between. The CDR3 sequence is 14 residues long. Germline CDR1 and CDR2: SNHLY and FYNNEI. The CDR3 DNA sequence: TGTGCCAGCAGTGACGTCAGGATGAACACTGAAGCTTTCTTT. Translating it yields CASSDVRMNTEAFF.

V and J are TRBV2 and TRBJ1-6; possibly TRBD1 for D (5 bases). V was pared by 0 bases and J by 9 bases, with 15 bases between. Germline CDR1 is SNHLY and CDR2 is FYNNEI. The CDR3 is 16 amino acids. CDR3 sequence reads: CASSEALGQGGSPLHF. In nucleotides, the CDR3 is TGTGCCAGCAGTGAAGCGCTCGGGCAGGGTGGTTCACCCCTCCACTTT.

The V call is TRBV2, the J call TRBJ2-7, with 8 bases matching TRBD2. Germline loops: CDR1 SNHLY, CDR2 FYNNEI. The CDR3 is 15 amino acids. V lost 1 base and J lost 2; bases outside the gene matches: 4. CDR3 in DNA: TGTGCCAGCAGTGAAGATAGCGGGGCCACCTACGAGCAGTACGTC. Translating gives CASSEDSGATYEQYV.

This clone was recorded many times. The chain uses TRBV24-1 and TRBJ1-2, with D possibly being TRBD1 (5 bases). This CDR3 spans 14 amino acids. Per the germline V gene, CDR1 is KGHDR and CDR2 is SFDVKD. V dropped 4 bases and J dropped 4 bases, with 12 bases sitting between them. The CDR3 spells CATSDETDPYGYTF. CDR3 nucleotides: TGTGCCACCAGTGACGAGACAGACCCCTATGGCTACACCTTC.

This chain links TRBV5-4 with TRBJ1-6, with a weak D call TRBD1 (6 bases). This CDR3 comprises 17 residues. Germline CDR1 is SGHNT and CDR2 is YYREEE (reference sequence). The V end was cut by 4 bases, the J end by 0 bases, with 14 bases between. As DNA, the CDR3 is TGTGCCAGCAGCGATGGACAGCAAAGCTCCTATAATTCACCCCTCCACTTT. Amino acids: CASSDGQQSSYNSPLHF.

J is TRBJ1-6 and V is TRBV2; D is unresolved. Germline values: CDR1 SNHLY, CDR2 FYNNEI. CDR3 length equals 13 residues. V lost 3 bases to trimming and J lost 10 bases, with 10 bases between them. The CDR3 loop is CASSEWPRSPLHF. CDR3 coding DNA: TGTGCCAGCAGTGAGTGGCCGCGGTCACCCCTCCACTTT.

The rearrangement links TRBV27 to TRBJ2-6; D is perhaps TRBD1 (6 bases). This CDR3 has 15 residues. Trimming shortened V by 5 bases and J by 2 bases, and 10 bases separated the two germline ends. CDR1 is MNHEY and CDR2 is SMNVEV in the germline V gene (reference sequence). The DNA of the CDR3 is TGTGCCAGCAGTAAGACAGGCACTGGGGCCAACGTCCTGACTTTC. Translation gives CASSKTGTGANVLTF.

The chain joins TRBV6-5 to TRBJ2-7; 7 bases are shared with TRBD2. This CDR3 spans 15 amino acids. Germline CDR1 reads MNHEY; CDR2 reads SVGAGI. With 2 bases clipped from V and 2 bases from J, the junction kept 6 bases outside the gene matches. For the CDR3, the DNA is TGTGCCAGCAGTTACGGCCGGGGGGACGCCTACGAGCAGTACGTC. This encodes CASSYGRGDAYEQYV.

For the CDR3, the DNA is TGTGCCAGCAGCCTCACCCGGGGGGTCTGGGATGAAAAACTGTTTTTT. It translates to CASSLTRGVWDEKLFF. The genes are TRBV3-1 (or the pseudogene TRBV3-2) and TRBJ1-4; D perhaps matches TRBD1 (5 bases). CDR1 and CDR2 from the germline V gene are LGHDT and YNNKEL (reference sequence). The V and J ends lost 4 bases and 6 bases respectively, with 18 bases between them. CDR3 length equals 16 residues.

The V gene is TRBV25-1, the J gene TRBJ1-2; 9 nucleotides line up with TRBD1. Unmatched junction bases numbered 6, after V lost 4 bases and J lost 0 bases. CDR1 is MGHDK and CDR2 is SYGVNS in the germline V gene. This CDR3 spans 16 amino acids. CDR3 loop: CASSVGGQGANYGYTF. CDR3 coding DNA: TGTGCCAGCAGTGTAGGGGGACAGGGAGCTAACTATGGCTACACCTTC.

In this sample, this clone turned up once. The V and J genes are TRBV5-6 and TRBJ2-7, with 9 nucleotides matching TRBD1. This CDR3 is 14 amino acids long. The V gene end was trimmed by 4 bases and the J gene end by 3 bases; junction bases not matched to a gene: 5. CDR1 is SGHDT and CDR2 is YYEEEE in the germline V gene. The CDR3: CASSLGQGNYEQYV. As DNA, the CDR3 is TGTGCCAGCAGCCTCGGACAGGGGAACTACGAGCAGTACGTC.

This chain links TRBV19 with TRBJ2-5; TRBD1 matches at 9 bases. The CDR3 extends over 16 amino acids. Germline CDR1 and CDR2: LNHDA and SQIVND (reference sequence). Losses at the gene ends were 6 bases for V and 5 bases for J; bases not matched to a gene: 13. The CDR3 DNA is TGTGCCAGTAGCCCTTCCCCGGGACAGGGCGGTGAGACCCAGTACTTC. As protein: CASSPSPGQGGETQYF.